A selection of T cell receptor beta chains follows, all from one sample in a study of blood T cells in healthy people across ages. TCRdb re-derived calls from the 5' RACE reads in MiXCR, one entry per CDR3 protein. The profile shows hundreds of thousands of distinct CDR3 sequences, 45% to 65% of them singletons. The sequenced sample consisted of blood. The receptors come from a man aged 60 to 69 in good health. The CDR3 runs from the conserved cysteine through the conserved F or W. Fields, in order: D gene, V gene, J gene, clone size, CDR3 DNA, CDR3 protein. A D gene is named only where the DNA matches it firmly. Only part of the rows carry a size: once, few, many, or a class if the clone is expanded.

TRBD2	TRBV20-1	TRBJ2-7	-	TGCAGTGCTAGAGCAAGGATAGCGGGGGTCGAACGTTCCTACGAGCAGTACTTC	CSARARIAGVERSYEQYF
-	TRBV2	TRBJ2-7	-	TGTGCCAGCAGCGCTGTTGGATTGTCCTACGAGCAGTACTTC	CASSAVGLSYEQYF
TRBD2	TRBV9	TRBJ2-2	-	TGTGCCAGCAGCCGGACTAGCGCGAACACCGGGGAGCTGTTTTTT	CASSRTSANTGELFF
-	TRBV5-5	TRBJ1-2	-	TGTGCCAGCAGCTTGGAGGCCGCTAACTATGGCTACACCTTC	CASSLEAANYGYTF
TRBD2	TRBV28	TRBJ2-7	-	TGTGCCAGCAGTTTAACCTTAGCCTCGGGGGGATACGAGCAGTACTTC	CASSLTLASGGYEQYF
-	TRBV5-1	TRBJ2-5	-	TGCGCCAGCACCCTGGACCTAGACAATGAGCAGTACTTC	CASTLDLDNEQYF
TRBD1	TRBV11-2	TRBJ1-2	few	TGTGCCAGCAGCTTAAAAGGGACAGGAACTAACTATGGCTACACCTTC	CASSLKGTGTNYGYTF
TRBD1	TRBV15	TRBJ1-1	-	TGTGCCACCAGCAGAGAACAGGGGGACCTTGAAGCTTTCTTT	CATSREQGDLEAFF
TRBD1	TRBV4-1	TRBJ2-7	-	TGCGCCAGCAGCTTAACTCAGGGGGCCGGGGAGCAGTACTTC	CASSLTQGAGEQYF
-	TRBV12-3/TRBV12-4	TRBJ2-5	few	TGTGCCAGCAGTTTTGGGAGGATTCGAATGAGGGAGACCCAGTACTTC	CASSFGRIRMRETQYF
-	TRBV20-1	TRBJ2-4	few	TGCAGTGCTAGGCTTGAGACCACGACTTCCCAGTACTTC	CSARLETTTSQYF
-	TRBV11-3	TRBJ2-3	-	TGTGCCAGCAGCTTAGTGGGCAGTGAGGATACGCAGTATTTT	CASSLVGSEDTQYF
-	TRBV24-1	TRBJ2-7	-	TGTGCCACCAGGGACCGACTTTCTGAATACGAGCAGTACTTC	CATRDRLSEYEQYF
-	TRBV5-1	TRBJ2-7	few	TGCGCCAGCAGCTCTCAGGGAGCGCCCTACGAGCAGTACTTC	CASSSQGAPYEQYF
TRBD1	TRBV7-2	TRBJ2-5	-	TGTGCCAGCAGCCCCCAAACAGGGGTGGAGACCCAGTACTTC	CASSPQTGVETQYF
TRBD2	TRBV2	TRBJ2-5	few	TGTGCCAGCACTGTACGCGGGGGGCCAGGGGAGACCCAGTACTTC	CASTVRGGPGETQYF